This T cell receptor beta chain was retrieved from a study of breast tumors, draining lymph nodes, adjacent tissues. Broader study findings: Tumor T cell lymph node origin was a supported hypothesis, not proven. The data were judged consistent with most tumor T cells coming from lymph node and expanding in tumor. Tumor repertoires ranked between lymph nodes and nontumor tissue in diversity, with V and J gene preferences.

TCRdb reprocessed the multiplex PCR reads with MiXCR, giving one entry per CDR3 protein. This table has tens of thousands of distinct CDR3 sequences, 42% appearing once. The CDR3 is made up of 15 amino acids. Looked up from germline, CDR1 is MRHNA and CDR2 is SNTAGT. V trimming: 5 bases; J trimming: 2 bases; junction bases outside the gene matches: 6. This clonotype was recorded once. Its specificity is unknown. Sequenced: breast tumor tissue. The chain couples TRBV6-4 to TRBJ2-3, with 8 bases identical to TRBD1. This TCR was sampled from a female donor with breast cancer. Some clones in this sample may be carry-over from other donors' samples. The CDR3 is CASSIGTGYTDTQYF. DNA for the CDR3: TGTGCCAGCAGTATTGGGACAGGTTACACAGATACGCAGTATTTT.